The clone carrying this T cell receptor beta chain appeared once. Data came from immunoSEQ multiplex PCR; TCRdb stores just in-frame clones and leaves some out. This repertoire shows about 150,000 clones, 88% found once; its top ten account for 4.5% to 5.5%. V was clipped by 5 bases and J by 5 bases, with 15 bases between them. Per germline, CDR1 SGHAT and CDR2 FQNNGV. This CDR3 spans 14 amino acids. This record comes from a study of T cell responses to AZD1222 COVID-19 vaccine. Sequenced here: peripheral blood, sampled 28 days after the second dose of the MenACWY control vaccine. The clonotype comes from an adult who received the MenACWY meningococcal vaccine as a control. This chain joins TRBV11-2 and TRBJ1-1; unclear D gene. The CDR3 region is CASSTLRGRTEAFF. The CDR3 coding sequence is TGTGCCAGCAGCACTCTTAGAGGGAGGACTGAAGCTTTCTTT.